Included here is one TCR beta chain sequence, with context. Its antigen is as yet unknown. Generated by immunoSEQ multiplex PCR, the TCRdb table keeps only in-frame clones and is missing some. The sample has approximately 150,000 clones, roughly 90% seen once. This sample stems from a study of T cell responses to AZD1222 COVID-19 vaccine. Study results and caveats: Mostly white British, mostly female donors; authors suggested clonal diversity may be underestimated. It was only six AZD1222 recipients who were seropositive at baseline.

The V gene end was trimmed by 6 bases and the J gene end by 1 base; junction bases not matched to a gene: 1. CDR1 SNHLY and CDR2 FYNNEI come from the germline V gene. The CDR3 has 13 amino acids. The chain combines TRBV2 with TRBJ2-3, with 7 bases that match TRBD2. This receptor was taken from an adult in good health. Source: peripheral blood, taken on day 0 of AZD1222 vaccination. The CDR3 here is CASRLAGTDTQYF. The CDR3 coding sequence is TGTGCCAGCAGGCTAGCGGGCACAGATACGCAGTATTTT.